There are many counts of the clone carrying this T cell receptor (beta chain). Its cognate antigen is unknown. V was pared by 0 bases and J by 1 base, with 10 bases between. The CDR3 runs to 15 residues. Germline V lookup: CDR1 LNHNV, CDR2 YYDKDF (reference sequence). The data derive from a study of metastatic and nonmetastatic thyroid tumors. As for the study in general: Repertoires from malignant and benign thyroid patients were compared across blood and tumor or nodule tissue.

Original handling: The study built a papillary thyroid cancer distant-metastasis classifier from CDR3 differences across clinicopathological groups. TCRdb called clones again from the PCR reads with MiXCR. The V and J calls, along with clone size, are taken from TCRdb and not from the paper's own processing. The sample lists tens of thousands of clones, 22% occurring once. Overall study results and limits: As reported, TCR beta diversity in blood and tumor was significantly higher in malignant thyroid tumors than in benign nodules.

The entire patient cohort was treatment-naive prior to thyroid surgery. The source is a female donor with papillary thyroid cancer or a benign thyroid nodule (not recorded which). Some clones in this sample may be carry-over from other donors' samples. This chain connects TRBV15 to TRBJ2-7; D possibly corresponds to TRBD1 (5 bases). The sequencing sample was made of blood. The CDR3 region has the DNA TGTGCCACCAGCAGAGATAGGGGCGGTTCCTACGAGCAGTACTTC. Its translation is CATSRDRGGSYEQYF.